Listed below are T cell receptor beta chains from one sample, sequenced in a study of siplizumab effects on memory and regulatory T cells. Method: immunoSEQ multiplex PCR; TCRdb's copy keeps in-frame clones and lacks some. This sample has about 120,000 clones; 93% occur once, and the top ten carry around 0.16%. The specimen was non-Treg CD4+ T cells sorted from blood. The receptors here all came from a human donor in good health. The CDR3 runs from the conserved cysteine through the conserved F or W. Clone size is given for some rows only: seen once, a few or many times, or a class if the clone is expanded.

J gene: TRBJ1-6; clone size: once; V gene: TRBV4-2; CDR3 protein: CASSQDPFGKDSPLHF
J gene: TRBJ1-1; clone size: -; V gene: TRBV18; CDR3 protein: CASSTTGHTEAFF
J gene: TRBJ2-1; clone size: -; V gene: TRBV7-9; CDR3 protein: CASSFLNSSNEQFF
J gene: TRBJ2-3; clone size: -; V gene: TRBV28; CDR3 protein: CASIPSRVGPDTQYF
J gene: TRBJ2-5; clone size: -; V gene: TRBV11-2; CDR3 protein: CASSLGLAGGETQYF
J gene: TRBJ2-5; clone size: -; V gene: TRBV5-4; CDR3 protein: CASSFRLAGGRQETQYF
J gene: TRBJ2-3; clone size: -; V gene: TRBV10-3; CDR3 protein: CAISGRGTGGGSDTQYF
J gene: TRBJ1-1; clone size: -; V gene: TRBV14; CDR3 protein: CASRLTGTTEAFF
J gene: TRBJ2-5; clone size: -; V gene: TRBV7-2; CDR3 protein: CASSDRAQGGTQYF
J gene: TRBJ1-1; clone size: -; V gene: TRBV19; CDR3 protein: CASSMGQANTEAFF
J gene: TRBJ1-2; clone size: few; V gene: TRBV5-1; CDR3 protein: CASSDEQGTKGYGYTF
J gene: TRBJ2-5; clone size: -; V gene: TRBV7-3; CDR3 protein: CASSLGRGSLGETQYF
J gene: TRBJ2-2; clone size: -; V gene: TRBV9; CDR3 protein: CASSVQGNTGELFF
J gene: TRBJ2-7; clone size: -; V gene: TRBV25-1; CDR3 protein: CASSNLAYEQYF
J gene: TRBJ2-3; clone size: -; V gene: TRBV2; CDR3 protein: CASLEGMRDTQYF
J gene: TRBJ2-3; clone size: -; V gene: TRBV7-2; CDR3 protein: CASSLGSTDTQYF
J gene: TRBJ1-5; clone size: -; V gene: TRBV28; CDR3 protein: CASSLSQPQHF
J gene: TRBJ1-6; clone size: -; V gene: TRBV28; CDR3 protein: CASNSPGQGGSYNSPLHF
J gene: TRBJ2-7; clone size: -; V gene: TRBV5-4; CDR3 protein: CASSSRDRHYEQYF
J gene: TRBJ2-7; clone size: -; V gene: TRBV7-6; CDR3 protein: CASSLDARGLEQYF
J gene: TRBJ1-4; clone size: -; V gene: TRBV19; CDR3 protein: CASSIMTVNEKLFF
J gene: TRBJ1-4; clone size: -; V gene: TRBV4-1; CDR3 protein: CASSQPGQGEEKLFF